A selection of T cell receptor beta chains follows, all from one sample in a study of blood T cell repertoires in COVID-19. Profiled with immunoSEQ multiplex PCR; TCRdb holds only in-frame clones, not every one. Of about 62,000 clones in the sample, 80% to 95% were seen once. The sequencing sample was made of peripheral blood. The receptors derive from a human donor in a cohort sampled during active COVID-19. CDR3s include the opening cysteine and the closing phenylalanine or tryptophan. The order of the fields is clone size, V gene, D gene, J gene, CDR3 DNA, CDR3 protein. A D gene is named only where the DNA matches it firmly. Expanded clones are given a class, and other clones once, few, many or no size at all.

clone_size: .; v_call: TRBV2; d_call: .; j_call: TRBJ1-6; cdr3_nt: TGTGCCAGCGTACGGGGGACCACCTATAATTCACCCCTCCACTTT; cdr3_aa: CASVRGTTYNSPLHF
clone_size: .; v_call: TRBV18; d_call: .; j_call: TRBJ2-1; cdr3_nt: TGTGCCAGCTCACCAGGCCGAAGCGATTATGAGCAGTTCTTC; cdr3_aa: CASSPGRSDYEQFF
clone_size: .; v_call: TRBV2; d_call: TRBD2; j_call: TRBJ2-4; cdr3_nt: TGTGCCAGCAGTGAAGGGCGGGGGTTAGCCAAAAACATTCAGTACTTC; cdr3_aa: CASSEGRGLAKNIQYF
clone_size: .; v_call: TRBV7-2; d_call: .; j_call: TRBJ1-2; cdr3_nt: TGTGCCAGCAGCTCCCCGGCGAGGGCCCCTGGCTACACCTTC; cdr3_aa: CASSSPARAPGYTF
clone_size: .; v_call: TRBV10-3; d_call: TRBD2; j_call: TRBJ2-2; cdr3_nt: TGTGCCATCAGTGAGTCGAAAGGCGGGAGCGGCACCGGGGAGCTGTTTTTT; cdr3_aa: CAISESKGGSGTGELFF
clone_size: .; v_call: TRBV11-2; d_call: .; j_call: TRBJ1-2; cdr3_nt: TGTGCCAGCAGTTCGGGGGAGGGCTATGGCTACACCTTC; cdr3_aa: CASSSGEGYGYTF
clone_size: .; v_call: TRBV5-5; d_call: TRBD1; j_call: TRBJ1-5; cdr3_nt: TGTGCCAGCAGCTTCCAAACAGGGGGTAATCAGCCCCAGCATTTT; cdr3_aa: CASSFQTGGNQPQHF
clone_size: few; v_call: TRBV15; d_call: TRBD1; j_call: TRBJ1-5; cdr3_nt: TGTGCCACCAATACGGCCGGGACAGGGGTGGCTCAGCCCCAGCATTTT; cdr3_aa: CATNTAGTGVAQPQHF
clone_size: .; v_call: TRBV4-1; d_call: TRBD1; j_call: TRBJ2-7; cdr3_nt: TGCGCCAGCAGCCAAGAATTTACAGGGGCGTTCTACGAGCAGTACTTC; cdr3_aa: CASSQEFTGAFYEQYF
clone_size: .; v_call: TRBV9; d_call: TRBD2; j_call: TRBJ2-5; cdr3_nt: TGTGCCAGCAGCGTAGAAGGGCAGGGAGGGTGGCAAGAGACCCAGTACTTC; cdr3_aa: CASSVEGQGGWQETQYF
clone_size: .; v_call: TRBV30; d_call: TRBD2; j_call: TRBJ2-3; cdr3_nt: TGTGCCTGGAGTGTGGTAGCGGGGGGCCGCACAGATACGCAGTATTTT; cdr3_aa: CAWSVVAGGRTDTQYF
clone_size: once; v_call: TRBV5-4; d_call: .; j_call: TRBJ2-3; cdr3_nt: TGTGCCAGCAGCTTGAAGGGCGGGGACACAGATACGCAGTATTTT; cdr3_aa: CASSLKGGDTDTQYF
clone_size: .; v_call: TRBV12-3/TRBV12-4; d_call: .; j_call: TRBJ2-7; cdr3_nt: TGTGCCAGCGGACAGATGAGCTCCTACGAGCAGTACTTC; cdr3_aa: CASGQMSSYEQYF
clone_size: .; v_call: TRBV6-5; d_call: .; j_call: TRBJ1-2; cdr3_nt: TGTGCCAGCAGATGGGCCTATGGCTACACCTTC; cdr3_aa: CASRWAYGYTF
clone_size: .; v_call: TRBV6-1; d_call: .; j_call: TRBJ1-1; cdr3_nt: TGTGCCAGCAGTGACCCCTCACGACTAGAAGCTTTCTTT; cdr3_aa: CASSDPSRLEAFF
clone_size: .; v_call: TRBV28; d_call: .; j_call: TRBJ1-2; cdr3_nt: TGTGCCAGCAGTTTGGCCAGCTATGGCTACACCTTC; cdr3_aa: CASSLASYGYTF
clone_size: .; v_call: TRBV29-1; d_call: TRBD1; j_call: TRBJ2-3; cdr3_nt: TGCAGCGTTGAAGAGCTAAACAGGGGTGCCACAGATACGCAGTATTTT; cdr3_aa: CSVEELNRGATDTQYF
clone_size: .; v_call: TRBV2; d_call: TRBD1; j_call: TRBJ1-2; cdr3_nt: TGTGCCAGGTCGACAATTGAGGGGGCTTACACCTTC; cdr3_aa: CARSTIEGAYTF
clone_size: .; v_call: TRBV28; d_call: .; j_call: TRBJ2-3; cdr3_nt: TGTGCCAGCAGCACGACATCGGATACGCAGTATTTT; cdr3_aa: CASSTTSDTQYF
clone_size: .; v_call: TRBV19; d_call: TRBD1; j_call: TRBJ1-6; cdr3_nt: TGTGCCAGTAGTATCTTGACAGGGACGGGCAATTCACCCCTCCACTTT; cdr3_aa: CASSILTGTGNSPLHF
clone_size: .; v_call: TRBV6-4; d_call: TRBD2; j_call: TRBJ2-1; cdr3_nt: TGTGCCAGCAGTGACGGCGGGGGGGCCAATGAGCAGTTCTTC; cdr3_aa: CASSDGGGANEQFF
clone_size: .; v_call: TRBV19; d_call: .; j_call: TRBJ2-1; cdr3_nt: TGTGCCAGTAGTCCAGGGACATCTTGGGTGACCGATGAGCAGTTCTTC; cdr3_aa: CASSPGTSWVTDEQFF
clone_size: once; v_call: TRBV11-2; d_call: .; j_call: TRBJ1-2; cdr3_nt: TGTGCCAGCAGCTTGCAGGGGCTCGGCTATGGCTACACCTTC; cdr3_aa: CASSLQGLGYGYTF
clone_size: .; v_call: TRBV7-8; d_call: TRBD1; j_call: TRBJ2-7; cdr3_nt: TGTGCCAGCAGCCCATATCGGGTCCTGACAGGGGGAACCTACGAGCAGTACTTC; cdr3_aa: CASSPYRVLTGGTYEQYF
clone_size: .; v_call: TRBV30; d_call: TRBD1; j_call: TRBJ1-2; cdr3_nt: TGTGCCTGGAAAACGACAGGGGCTGTGGGTGGCTACACCTTC; cdr3_aa: CAWKTTGAVGGYTF
clone_size: once; v_call: TRBV4-3; d_call: .; j_call: TRBJ1-2; cdr3_nt: TGCGCCAGCAGCCGAACAACGACCTCGGAGGCATATGGCTACACCTTC; cdr3_aa: CASSRTTTSEAYGYTF
clone_size: .; v_call: TRBV15; d_call: TRBD1; j_call: TRBJ2-1; cdr3_nt: TGTGCCACCAGCGGCAGAACGGGACAGGGGTCCTACAATGAGCAGTTCTTC; cdr3_aa: CATSGRTGQGSYNEQFF
clone_size: .; v_call: TRBV6-2/TRBV6-3; d_call: TRBD2; j_call: TRBJ2-6; cdr3_nt: TGTGCCAGCAGTTCGCCGGGACTAGCGGGGCCCTCTGGGGCCAACGTCCTGACTTTC; cdr3_aa: CASSSPGLAGPSGANVLTF
clone_size: once; v_call: TRBV30; d_call: .; j_call: TRBJ2-6; cdr3_nt: TGTGCCTGGACTCAGGTTAGCTCTGGGGCCAACGTCCTGACTTTC; cdr3_aa: CAWTQVSSGANVLTF
clone_size: .; v_call: TRBV5-1; d_call: .; j_call: TRBJ2-3; cdr3_nt: TGCGCCAGCAGCTTGGGCGGGACTAGCACAGATACGCAGTATTTT; cdr3_aa: CASSLGGTSTDTQYF
clone_size: few; v_call: TRBV6-1; d_call: .; j_call: TRBJ1-2; cdr3_nt: TGTGCCAGCAGTGAGGTTGGGGCTCCGAACTATGGCTACACCTTC; cdr3_aa: CASSEVGAPNYGYTF
clone_size: .; v_call: TRBV3-1/TRBV3-2; d_call: .; j_call: TRBJ1-6; cdr3_nt: TGTGCCAGCAATGCGTTCAATTCACCCCTCCACTTT; cdr3_aa: CASNAFNSPLHF
clone_size: .; v_call: TRBV9; d_call: .; j_call: TRBJ1-1; cdr3_nt: TGTGCCAGCAGCGCGAGGGGGACTATGGACACTGAAGCTTTCTTT; cdr3_aa: CASSARGTMDTEAFF
clone_size: .; v_call: TRBV19; d_call: TRBD1; j_call: TRBJ1-1; cdr3_nt: TGTGCCAGTAGTATAACAGGGGGCGTGAACACTGAAGCTTTCTTT; cdr3_aa: CASSITGGVNTEAFF
clone_size: once; v_call: TRBV25-1; d_call: TRBD1; j_call: TRBJ1-2; cdr3_nt: TGTGCCAGCAGTGAGAGTATCTCCCAGGGGGCCTATGGCTACACCTTC; cdr3_aa: CASSESISQGAYGYTF
clone_size: .; v_call: TRBV6-6; d_call: TRBD1; j_call: TRBJ1-5; cdr3_nt: TGTGCCAGCAGTTTCCGGGACAGGGTAAATCAGCCCCAGCATTTT; cdr3_aa: CASSFRDRVNQPQHF
clone_size: .; v_call: TRBV16; d_call: TRBD2; j_call: TRBJ2-1; cdr3_nt: TGTGCCAGCAGCCAACGGGGGGGAGACTACAATGAGCAGTTCTTC; cdr3_aa: CASSQRGGDYNEQFF
clone_size: .; v_call: TRBV6-2/TRBV6-3; d_call: TRBD2; j_call: TRBJ2-6; cdr3_nt: TGTGCCAGCAGTTACCGGGGGGCTGGGGCCAACGTCCTGACTTTC; cdr3_aa: CASSYRGAGANVLTF
clone_size: .; v_call: TRBV7-6; d_call: .; j_call: TRBJ2-1; cdr3_nt: TGTGCCAGCACCCCTCCTCCCCCCTCGGAGCAGTTCTTC; cdr3_aa: CASTPPPPSEQFF
clone_size: .; v_call: TRBV21-1; d_call: .; j_call: TRBJ2-7; cdr3_nt: TGTGCCAGCAGCAAGGCGGACAGGACCTACGAGCAGTACTTC; cdr3_aa: CASSKADRTYEQYF
clone_size: .; v_call: TRBV28; d_call: .; j_call: TRBJ1-2; cdr3_nt: TGTGCCAGCAGTTTATTACAGTATGGCTACACCTTC; cdr3_aa: CASSLLQYGYTF
clone_size: .; v_call: TRBV3-1/TRBV3-2; d_call: .; j_call: TRBJ2-1; cdr3_nt: TGTGCCAGCAGCTTTGCGAGCTCCTACAATGAGCAGTTCTTC; cdr3_aa: CASSFASSYNEQFF
clone_size: .; v_call: TRBV7-8; d_call: TRBD1; j_call: TRBJ1-5; cdr3_nt: TGTGCCAGCAGCCCGGACAGGGCAATTCAGCCCCAGCATTTT; cdr3_aa: CASSPDRAIQPQHF
clone_size: .; v_call: TRBV18; d_call: TRBD1; j_call: TRBJ2-7; cdr3_nt: TGTGCCAGCTCGGGACAGGGTGTCTACGAGCAGTACTTC; cdr3_aa: CASSGQGVYEQYF
clone_size: .; v_call: TRBV3-1/TRBV3-2; d_call: .; j_call: TRBJ2-1; cdr3_nt: TGTGCCAGCAGCCTGGGACTCCGAACCAATGAGCAGTTCTTC; cdr3_aa: CASSLGLRTNEQFF
clone_size: .; v_call: TRBV10-3; d_call: TRBD1; j_call: TRBJ1-5; cdr3_nt: TGTGCCATCAGTGGAGGACAGGGTAAGGATCAGCCCCAGCATTTT; cdr3_aa: CAISGGQGKDQPQHF
clone_size: .; v_call: TRBV9; d_call: TRBD1; j_call: TRBJ2-1; cdr3_nt: TGTGCCAGCAGCGTAGGAAGGTTGACCGGGACAGAGAATGAGCAGTTCTTC; cdr3_aa: CASSVGRLTGTENEQFF
clone_size: .; v_call: TRBV3-1/TRBV3-2; d_call: TRBD1; j_call: TRBJ1-2; cdr3_nt: TGTGCCAGCAGCCAAGAAATGGAGGGGACAGGGAAGTTCCATGGCTACACCTTC; cdr3_aa: CASSQEMEGTGKFHGYTF
clone_size: .; v_call: TRBV6-2/TRBV6-3; d_call: .; j_call: TRBJ2-1; cdr3_nt: TGTGCCAGCAGTTACTCTTGGGCGGCGGGGACCAATGAGCAGTTCTTC; cdr3_aa: CASSYSWAAGTNEQFF
clone_size: .; v_call: TRBV19; d_call: .; j_call: TRBJ2-1; cdr3_nt: TGTGCCAGTAGTGTACAGACTACGGTCAATGAGCAGTTCTTC; cdr3_aa: CASSVQTTVNEQFF
clone_size: .; v_call: TRBV5-1; d_call: .; j_call: TRBJ2-2; cdr3_nt: TGCGCCAGCAGCCCGATGGGACTTCCGAACACCGGGGAGCTGTTTTTT; cdr3_aa: CASSPMGLPNTGELFF